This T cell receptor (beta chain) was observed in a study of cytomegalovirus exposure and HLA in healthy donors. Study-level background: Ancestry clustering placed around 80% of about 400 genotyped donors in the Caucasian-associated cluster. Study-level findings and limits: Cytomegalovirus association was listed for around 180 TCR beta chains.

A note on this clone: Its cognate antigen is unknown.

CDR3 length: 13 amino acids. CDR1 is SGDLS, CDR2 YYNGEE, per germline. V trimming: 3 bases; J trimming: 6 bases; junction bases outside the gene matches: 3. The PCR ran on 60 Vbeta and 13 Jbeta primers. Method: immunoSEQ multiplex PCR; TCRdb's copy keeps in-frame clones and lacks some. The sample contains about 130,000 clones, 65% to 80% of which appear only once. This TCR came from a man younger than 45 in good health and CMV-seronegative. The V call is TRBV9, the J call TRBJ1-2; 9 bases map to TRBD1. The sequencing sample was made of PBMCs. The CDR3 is CASSADRGDGYTF. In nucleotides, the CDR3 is TGTGCCAGCAGCGCGGACAGGGGAGATGGCTACACCTTC.